This entry lists 25 T cell receptor beta chains sequenced from one sample in a study of cytomegalovirus exposure and HLA in healthy donors. PCR was performed using 60 Vbeta and 13 Jbeta primers. The method was immunoSEQ multiplex PCR; TCRdb's version includes in-frame clones alone and lacks a portion of them. The repertoire includes over 35,000 clones, approximately 60% of them detected once, and roughly 8.9% sits in the top ten. Sequenced: PBMCs. These receptors came from a human donor in good health.

This chain connects TRBV7-9 to TRBJ2-7, with 7 bases aligning to TRBD1. CDR1 and CDR2 from the germline V gene are SEHNR and FQNEAQ (reference sequence). The V segment lost 5 bases and the J segment 0 bases; nucleotides outside the gene matches: 4. The CDR3 runs to 14 residues. This CDR3 reads CASSLRQGSYEQYF. The CDR3, as DNA: TGTGCCAGCAGCCTACGACAGGGCTCCTACGAGCAGTACTTC.

This clone has a handful of counts. This chain links TRBV7-3 with TRBJ1-1, with 10 bases aligning to TRBD1. Germline assignment: CDR1 SGHTA and CDR2 FQGTGA. The CDR3 is made up of 14 amino acids. The V and J ends lost 2 bases and 5 bases, in that order; junction bases with no gene match: 2. CDR3 loop: CASSLRQGATEAFF. CDR3 coding DNA: TGTGCCAGCAGCTTACGACAGGGGGCAACTGAAGCTTTCTTT.

The V gene is TRBV7-7, the J gene TRBJ1-3, with D hard to call. CDR3 length: 17 amino acids. Trimming removed 7 bases at V and 4 bases at J, with 23 bases between. CDR1 and CDR2 from the germline V gene are SSHAT and FNYEAQ (reference sequence). Written as DNA, the CDR3 is TGTGCCAGCATCGACAACAGCATGGCATCGGAAGGAAACACCATATATTTT. Protein sequence: CASIDNSMASEGNTIYF.

This rearrangement joins TRBV19 to TRBJ1-6; TRBD1 might be the D (6 bases). V was trimmed by 7 bases and J by 7 bases, leaving 14 bases between them. Germline V gives CDR1 LNHDA, CDR2 SQIVND (reference sequence). The CDR3 is 14 residues long. The chain's CDR3 is CASIDGQGNSPLHF. In nucleotides, the CDR3 is TGTGCCAGTATCGACGGTCAGGGGAATTCACCCCTCCACTTT. Full variable domain (outside the CDR3, taken from reference TRBV19 and TRBJ1-6): DGGITQSPKYLFRKEGQNVTLSCEQNLNHDAMYWYRQDPGQGLRLIYYSQIVNDFQKGDIAEGYSVSREKKESFPLTVTSAQKNPTAFYLCASIDGQGNSPLHFGNGTRLTVT.

The chain carries TRBV10-3 and TRBJ2-5, with 7 bases aligning to TRBD1. Looked up from germline, CDR1 is ENHRY and CDR2 is SYGVKD. The CDR3 is 15 residues long. J gave up 5 bases and V 5 bases, and 11 bases lay outside the gene matches. CDR3 sequence (DNA): TGTGCCATCAGTAGATCGGACAGGCTTGATGAGACCCAGTACTTC. Translated, it gives CAISRSDRLDETQYF.

This clone was seen a handful of times. This CDR3 is also generated by other DNA sequences in the sample. This CDR3 reads CSVGGGGNYGYTF. The CDR3 nucleotides are TGCAGCGTAGGAGGGGGGGGTAACTATGGCTACACCTTC. The V call is TRBV29-1, the J call TRBJ1-2; D is possibly TRBD1 (6 bases). In germline, CDR1 is SQVTM, CDR2 ANQGSEA. The germline V and J ends were trimmed by 6 bases and 1 base, with 12 bases remaining between them. This CDR3 has 13 residues.

This clone was seen a handful of times. The rearrangement joins TRBV4-3 to TRBJ1-4, with 10 bases fitting TRBD1. The V and J ends lost 0 bases and 7 bases, in that order; junction bases with no gene match: 5. Germline values: CDR1 LGHNA, CDR2 YSLEER. This CDR3 spans 16 amino acids. In DNA, the CDR3 is TGCGCCAGCAGCCAAGATCTTGGGACAGGGGTTGAAAAACTGTTTTTT. Its protein is CASSQDLGTGVEKLFF.

In its sample, this clone was seen a few times. The chain joins TRBV7-6 to TRBJ2-5; 9 nucleotides line up with TRBD1. V lost 0 bases, J lost 5 bases, and 10 bases stayed unmatched. CDR3 size: 17 residues. The germline gives CDR1 SGHVS, CDR2 FNYEAQ. CDR3: CASSLARGTGTTETQYF. The CDR3 DNA sequence: TGTGCCAGCAGCTTAGCACGGGGGACAGGGACAACGGAGACCCAGTACTTC.

This clone was counted once. V gene TRBV11-2 combines with J gene TRBJ2-1; a weak D match, TRBD1 (6 bases). Germline CDR1 SGHAT, CDR2 FQNNGV. The V gene lost 1 base and the J gene lost 5 bases, with 12 bases spanning the gap. This CDR3 has 15 amino acids. The CDR3 here is CASSLGPGHNNEQFF. CDR3 sequence (DNA): TGTGCCAGCAGCTTAGGCCCGGGACACAACAATGAGCAGTTCTTC.

As DNA, the CDR3 is TGTGCCAGCAGCTCCGGGCAGGGGATGAGCTACACCTTC. Protein product: CASSSGQGMSYTF. The chain couples TRBV5-4 to TRBJ1-2, with a possible D match to TRBD1 (6 bases). The CDR3 is 13 amino acids. Germline V gene sequence: CDR1 SGHNT, CDR2 YYREEE (reference sequence). V was clipped by 3 bases and J by 9 bases, with 15 bases between them.

V gene TRBV28 combines with J gene TRBJ1-6; no reliable D call. Germline CDR1 reads MDHEN; CDR2 reads SYDVKM. V was trimmed by 7 bases and J by 6 bases, leaving 19 bases between them. The CDR3 is 16 amino acids. The CDR3 DNA reads TGTGCCAGCACCATACCTTCAGGTACCCGTAATTCACCCCTCCACTTT. Residues: CASTIPSGTRNSPLHF. Based on the CDR3 plus reference TRBV28 and TRBJ1-6, the full variable domain is DVKVTQSSRYLVKRTGEKVFLECVQDMDHENMFWYRQDPGLGLRLIYFSYDVKMKEKGDIPEGYSVSREKKERFSLILESASTNQTSMYLCASTIPSGTRNSPLHFGNGTRLTVT.

J is TRBJ2-2 and V is TRBV4-1, with 10 bases matching TRBD2. Germline-derived CDR1 and CDR2 are MGHRA and YSYEKL. The V and J ends lost 6 bases and 5 bases, in that order; junction bases with no gene match: 6. The CDR3 is 15 residues long. The CDR3 is CASRAAGGRTGELFF. The CDR3 DNA follows: TGCGCCAGCAGAGCAGCGGGGGGGCGAACCGGGGAGCTGTTTTTT.

This clone was seen more than once but under ten times. The rearrangement links TRBV5-6 to TRBJ1-3; D gene ambiguous. This CDR3 has 14 amino acids. Trimming removed 0 bases from V and 2 bases from J, with 6 bases in between. The germline CDR1 and CDR2 sequences are SGHDT and YYEEEE. The CDR3 nucleotides read TGTGCCAGCAGCTTGGTGGCCGCTGGAAACACCATATATTTT. This encodes CASSLVAAGNTIYF.

This rearrangement joins TRBV7-8 to TRBJ2-7; possibly TRBD1 for D (6 bases). Germline CDR1 reads SGHVS; CDR2 reads FQNEAQ. Trimming cost V 5 bases and J 4 bases, with 12 bases left between them. This CDR3 has 13 residues. CDR3 amino acids: CASSPQGIYEQYF. CDR3 DNA sequence: TGTGCCAGCAGCCCACAGGGCATTTACGAGCAGTACTTC.

The chain links TRBV7-9 to TRBJ1-1; D possibly corresponds to TRBD1 (5 bases). Trimming took off 5 bases at V and 2 bases at J, with 9 bases between the two ends. Germline CDR1 and CDR2: SEHNR and FQNEAQ (reference sequence). This CDR3 is 13 amino acids long. The CDR3 DNA sequence: TGTGCCAGCAGCAACCAGGGTAACACTGAAGCTTTCTTT. This encodes CASSNQGNTEAFF.

J is TRBJ2-7 and V is TRBV11-2, with a possible D match to TRBD2 (5 bases). Between the trimmed V and J ends, which lost 5 bases and 3 bases, there was a span of 5 bases. There are 11 residues in the CDR3. Germline CDR1 and CDR2: SGHAT and FQNNGV. CDR3 loop: CASSRDYEQYF. The CDR3 DNA reads as TGTGCCAGCAGCCGGGACTACGAGCAGTACTTC.

This clone was seen a handful of times. The rearrangement joins TRBV5-1 to TRBJ2-5; D may be TRBD2 (6 bases). Germline CDR1 is SGHRS and CDR2 is YFSETQ. The CDR3 is made up of 15 amino acids. Trimming stripped 4 bases from V and 4 bases from J, with 17 bases between. The CDR3 DNA is TGCGCCAGCAGCGTTACCGTAGCCGGGAGAGAGACCCAGTACTTC. Translating gives CASSVTVAGRETQYF. Full variable domain (outside the CDR3, taken from reference TRBV5-1 and TRBJ2-5): KAGVTQTPRYLIKTRGQQVTLSCSPISGHRSVSWYQQTPGQGLQFLFEYFSETQRNKGNFPGRFSGRQFSNSRSEMNVSTLELGDSALYLCASSVTVAGRETQYFGPGTRLLVL.

This chain connects TRBV7-2 to TRBJ2-2; no clear D gene. The ends were cut back, 6 bases at V and 7 bases at J, with 18 bases in the middle. This CDR3 spans 15 amino acids. In germline, CDR1 is SGHTA, CDR2 FQGNSA. CDR3 amino acids: CASSYGGVLVGELFF. DNA for the CDR3: TGTGCCAGCAGTTATGGTGGAGTATTAGTCGGGGAGCTGTTTTTT.

The chain is built from TRBV5-1 and TRBJ1-1, with TRBD1 matching 10 bases. The V gene end was trimmed by 4 bases and the J gene end by 0 bases; junction bases not matched to a gene: 12. This CDR3 spans 18 amino acids. The germline CDR1 and CDR2 sequences are SGHRS and YFSETQ. CDR3 sequence reads: CASSRRGGTGEMNTEAFF. For the CDR3, the DNA is TGCGCCAGCAGCCGAAGGGGGGGGACAGGGGAGATGAACACTGAAGCTTTCTTT.

The V gene is TRBV6-5, the J gene TRBJ1-4; 8 bases line up with TRBD1. J lost 5 bases, V lost 6 bases, and 5 bases had no gene match. This CDR3 has 14 residues. Germline V gene data show CDR1 as MNHEY and CDR2 as SVGAGI. CDR3 sequence reads: CASRSDRANEKLFF. The CDR3 DNA reads as TGTGCCAGCAGATCGGACAGGGCAAATGAAAAACTGTTTTTT.

The gene calls are TRBV6-5 and TRBJ2-3; D might be TRBD2 (6 bases). Trimming took 5 bases from V and 0 from J, leaving 12 bases between them. Looked up from germline, CDR1 is MNHEY and CDR2 is SVGAGI. The CDR3 runs to 15 residues. The CDR3 here is CASSGGVPSTDTQYF. For the CDR3, the DNA is TGTGCCAGCAGTGGCGGGGTCCCTAGCACAGATACGCAGTATTTT.

The chain carries TRBV5-1 and TRBJ2-5, with D perhaps TRBD1 (5 bases). V was cut by 4 bases and J by 4 bases, with 11 bases left in between. This CDR3 has 13 residues. Germline assignment: CDR1 SGHRS and CDR2 YFSETQ. As DNA, the CDR3 is TGCGCCAGCAGCCCACAGGTCCCAGAGACCCAGTACTTC. Its translation: CASSPQVPETQYF.

The chain uses TRBV28 and TRBJ2-3; tentative D call: TRBD1 (5 bases). V lost 5 bases, J lost 0 bases, and 18 bases lay in between. This CDR3 comprises 17 residues. Germline V gene sequence: CDR1 MDHEN, CDR2 SYDVKM. The CDR3 protein is CASSGNLGHSSTDTQYF. The CDR3 region has the DNA TGTGCCAGCAGTGGTAACCTCGGACATTCTAGCACAGATACGCAGTATTTT.

This clone was seen a handful of times. The rearrangement uses TRBV5-4 and TRBJ2-7, with 8 bases identical to TRBD1. The V segment lost 2 bases and the J segment 2 bases; nucleotides outside the gene matches: 6. CDR1 is SGHNT, CDR2 YYREEE, per germline (reference sequence). CDR3 length equals 15 residues. The chain's CDR3 is CASSLPVQGAYEQYF. In DNA form, the CDR3 reads TGTGCCAGCAGCTTACCCGTACAGGGGGCCTACGAGCAGTACTTC.

V usage is TRBV29-1 and J usage is TRBJ2-3; 9 nucleotides align to TRBD1. Looked up from germline, CDR1 is SQVTM and CDR2 is ANQGSEA. V gave up 5 bases and J gave up 4 bases; unmatched junction bases: 4. CDR3 size: 13 residues. In nucleotides, the CDR3 is TGCAGCGTTAGGACAGGGGAGGCAGATACGCAGTATTTT. Translated, it gives CSVRTGEADTQYF.